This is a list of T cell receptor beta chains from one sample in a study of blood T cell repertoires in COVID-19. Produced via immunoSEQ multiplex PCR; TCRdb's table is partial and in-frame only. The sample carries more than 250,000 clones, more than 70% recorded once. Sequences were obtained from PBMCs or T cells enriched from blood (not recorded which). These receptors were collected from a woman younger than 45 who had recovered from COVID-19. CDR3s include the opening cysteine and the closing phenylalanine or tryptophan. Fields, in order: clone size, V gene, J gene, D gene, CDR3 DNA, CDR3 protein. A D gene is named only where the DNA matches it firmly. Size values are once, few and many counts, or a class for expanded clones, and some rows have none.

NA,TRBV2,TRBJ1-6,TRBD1,TGTGCCAGCAGCATGACAGGGCTTAAACTCTCACCCCTCCACTTT,CASSMTGLKLSPLHF
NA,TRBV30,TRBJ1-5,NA,TGTGCCTGGAGTGACAGGGCGGACCAGCCCCAGCATTTT,CAWSDRADQPQHF
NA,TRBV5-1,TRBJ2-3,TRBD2,TGCGCCAGCAGCTCCGGGGGGATGAGCACAGATACGCAGTATTTT,CASSSGGMSTDTQYF
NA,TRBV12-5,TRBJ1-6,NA,TGTGCTAGTGGTTTGGTACTTAATTCACCCCTCCACTTT,CASGLVLNSPLHF
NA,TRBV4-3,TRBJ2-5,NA,TGCGCCAGCAGCCAAGGGGGGGGCCGTATTGGGGAGACCCAGTACTTC,CASSQGGGRIGETQYF
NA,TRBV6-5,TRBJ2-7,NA,TGTGCCAGCAGTTCGGAAAGGGGACTGCGCCGGGAGCAGTACTTC,CASSSERGLRREQYF
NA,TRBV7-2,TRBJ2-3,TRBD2,TGTGCCAGCAGCGTGGGACTAGTTCTTAGCACAGATACGCAGTATTTT,CASSVGLVLSTDTQYF
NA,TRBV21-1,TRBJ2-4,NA,TGTGCCAGCAGGAAAGGTTCAGGGCGAGTTCCCAAAAACATTCAGTACTTC,CASRKGSGRVPKNIQYF
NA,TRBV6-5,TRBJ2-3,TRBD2,TGTGCCAGCAGTTACGGCGGGGGGGCAGATACGCAGTATTTT,CASSYGGGADTQYF
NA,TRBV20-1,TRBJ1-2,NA,TGCAGTGCTAGAGACTACTATGGCTACACCTTC,CSARDYYGYTF
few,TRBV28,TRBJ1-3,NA,TGTGCCAGCAGTTTAGTCAGTGCCAACTCTGGAAACACCATATATTTT,CASSLVSANSGNTIYF
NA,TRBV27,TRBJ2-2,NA,TGTGCCAGCGGGTCCGGACAAGGCGGGACGGCCGGGGAGCTGTTTTTT,CASGSGQGGTAGELFF
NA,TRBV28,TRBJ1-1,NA,TGTGCCAGCAGTTCACCCTTCGGCAGGTCGGGGGGCCCCACTGAAGCTTTCTTT,CASSSPFGRSGGPTEAFF
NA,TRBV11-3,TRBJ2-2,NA,TGTGCCAGCAGCGGAGTCATGGGGGGATACACCGGGGAGCTGTTTTTT,CASSGVMGGYTGELFF
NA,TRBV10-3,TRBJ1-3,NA,TGTGCCATCGGACAGCGCTCTGGAAACACCATATATTTT,CAIGQRSGNTIYF
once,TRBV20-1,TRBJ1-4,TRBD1,TGCAGTGCTATCCAGGGGGGAAAACTGTTTTTT,CSAIQGGKLFF
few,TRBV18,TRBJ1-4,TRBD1,TGTGCCAGCTCAGCCGGGACAGGGAATGAAAAACTGTTTTTT,CASSAGTGNEKLFF
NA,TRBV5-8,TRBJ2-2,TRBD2,TGTGCCAGCAGATCGGGACTAGCGGGGGGCAACACCGGGGAGCTGTTTTTT,CASRSGLAGGNTGELFF
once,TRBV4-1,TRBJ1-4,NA,TGCGCCAGCAGCCGAGACCCAGTTGCAACTAATGAAAAACTGTTTTTT,CASSRDPVATNEKLFF
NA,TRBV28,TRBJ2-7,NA,TGTGCCAGCAGTTTATACCACAGCTCCTACGAGCAGTACTTC,CASSLYHSSYEQYF
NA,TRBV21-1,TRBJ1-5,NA,TGTGCCAGCCCATCTGGAGCGGGGGTAAATCAGCCCCAGCATTTT,CASPSGAGVNQPQHF
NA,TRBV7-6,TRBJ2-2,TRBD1,TGTGCCAGCAGCTTAGTGGACAGGTCGAACACCGGGGAGCTGTTTTTT,CASSLVDRSNTGELFF
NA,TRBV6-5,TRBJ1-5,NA,TGTGCCAGCAGATCAGGGTGGGGAAAGAACCAGCCCCAGCATTTT,CASRSGWGKNQPQHF
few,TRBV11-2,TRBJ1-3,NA,TGTGCCAGCAGCCCCCCCAGGGGCGTCGGTGGAAACACCATATATTTT,CASSPPRGVGGNTIYF
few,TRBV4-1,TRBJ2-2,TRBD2,TGCGCCAGCAGCCCGGGGGGGGCCCTTCTGACCGGGGAGCTGTTTTTT,CASSPGGALLTGELFF
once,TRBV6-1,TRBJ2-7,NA,TGTGCCAGCAGTGAGCGGGACCTACGCTACGAGCAGTACTTC,CASSERDLRYEQYF
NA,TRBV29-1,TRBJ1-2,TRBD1,TGCAGCACCCCCTCTATGGGACAGGGGGTGCTATATGGCTACACCTTC,CSTPSMGQGVLYGYTF
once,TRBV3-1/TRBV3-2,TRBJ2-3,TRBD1,TGTGCCAGCAGCCAAGGGACAGGGGGGTCGGGTACGCAGTATTTT,CASSQGTGGSGTQYF
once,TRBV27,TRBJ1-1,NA,TGTGCCAGCATTTCTCCCTTACAGGGTACTGAAGCTTTCTTT,CASISPLQGTEAFF
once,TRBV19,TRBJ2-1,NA,TGTGCCAGTAGTATGGTGGGCTACTCCTACAATGAGCAGTTCTTC,CASSMVGYSYNEQFF
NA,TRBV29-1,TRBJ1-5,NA,TGCAGCGTACTGACAGACCAAGAATATCAGCCCCAGCATTTT,CSVLTDQEYQPQHF
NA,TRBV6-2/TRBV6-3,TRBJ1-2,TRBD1,TGTGCCAGCAGTCCGGGACAGATTTTCTATGGCTACACCTTC,CASSPGQIFYGYTF
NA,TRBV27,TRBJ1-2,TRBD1,TGTGCCAGCAGTTCCGCGGACAGGACCAACTATGGCTACACCTTC,CASSSADRTNYGYTF
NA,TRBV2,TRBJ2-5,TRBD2,TGTGCCAGCATGTGGCTCAGCGGGGAGATTCAAGAGACCCAGTACTTC,CASMWLSGEIQETQYF
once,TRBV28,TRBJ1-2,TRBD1,TGTGCCAGCAGTTTCCGGGACAGACATTATGGCTACACCTTC,CASSFRDRHYGYTF
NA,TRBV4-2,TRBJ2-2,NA,TGTGCCAGCAGCCAAGATGTAGTTCAAACCGGGGAGCTGTTTTTT,CASSQDVVQTGELFF
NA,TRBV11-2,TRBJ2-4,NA,TGTGCCAGCAGCTTCACGGATCGTGGGAGCAAAAACATTCAGTACTTC,CASSFTDRGSKNIQYF
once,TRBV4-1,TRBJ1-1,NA,TGCGCCAGCAGCCACCTCGATTACAGGAACACTGAAGCTTTCTTT,CASSHLDYRNTEAFF
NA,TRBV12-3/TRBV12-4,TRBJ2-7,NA,TGTGCCAGCAGTTTTGGAGCCGGCTACGAGCAGTACTTC,CASSFGAGYEQYF
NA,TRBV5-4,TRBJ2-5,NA,TGTGCCAGCAGCCCCCGGGAGCCAGGGCGGGAGACCCAGTACTTC,CASSPREPGRETQYF
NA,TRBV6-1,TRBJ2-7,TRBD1,TGTGCCAGCAGTGATTGGGACAGCTACGAGCAGTACTTC,CASSDWDSYEQYF
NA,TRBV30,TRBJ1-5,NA,TGTGCCTGGAGTATCCCCGGCGCAGGCGGGAATCAGCCCCAGCATTTT,CAWSIPGAGGNQPQHF